This is a list of T cell receptor beta chains from one sample in a study of cytomegalovirus exposure and HLA in healthy donors. Assay used: immunoSEQ multiplex PCR; TCRdb lists only in-frame clones, some missing. The data hold about 170,000 clones, with over 80% observed a single time. The sample consisted of PBMCs. These receptors were obtained from a woman aged 50 to 65 in good health and CMV-seropositive. The CDR3 runs from the conserved cysteine through the conserved F or W. The order of the fields is D gene, J gene, V gene, CDR3 DNA, CDR3 protein. D genes are given only for firm matches.

d_gene: TRBD2
j_gene: TRBJ2-1
v_gene: TRBV5-6
CDR3nt: TGTGCCAGCAGCGACAGGGGACTAGCGGGAGGGCCGCAGTTCTTC
CDR3aa: CASSDRGLAGGPQFF

d_gene: -
j_gene: TRBJ1-1
v_gene: TRBV29-1
CDR3nt: TGCAGCGTTGAAAAAGCCAGGGGTGGCACTGAAGCTTTCTTT
CDR3aa: CSVEKARGGTEAFF

d_gene: TRBD2
j_gene: TRBJ2-5
v_gene: TRBV19
CDR3nt: TGTGCCAGTAGTACCTTGGGGACTAGCGGGAGGTGGAACTTC
CDR3aa: CASSTLGTSGRWNF

d_gene: -
j_gene: TRBJ1-5
v_gene: TRBV5-6
CDR3nt: TGTGCCAGCAGCCCCGGGGGGGTCCATAGCAATCGGCCCCAGCATTTT
CDR3aa: CASSPGGVHSNRPQHF

d_gene: -
j_gene: TRBJ2-1
v_gene: TRBV18
CDR3nt: TGTGCCAGCTCACCACCGGGGACTTACAATGAGCAGTTCTTC
CDR3aa: CASSPPGTYNEQFF

d_gene: -
j_gene: TRBJ1-2
v_gene: TRBV6-6
CDR3nt: TGTGCCAGCAGTGCACAGGGCACCTATGGCTACACCTTC
CDR3aa: CASSAQGTYGYTF

d_gene: TRBD1
j_gene: TRBJ2-1
v_gene: TRBV28
CDR3nt: TGTGCCAGCAGGCCGACCGGGACAGGGAACCACAATGAGCAGTTCTTC
CDR3aa: CASRPTGTGNHNEQFF

d_gene: TRBD1
j_gene: TRBJ1-2
v_gene: TRBV29-1
CDR3nt: TGCAGCGTCGTATCGGGACAGGGTAAAACCTTC
CDR3aa: CSVVSGQGKTF

d_gene: -
j_gene: TRBJ2-2
v_gene: TRBV13
CDR3nt: TGTGCCAGCAGCTTTTTGGGGGCGGCAACCACCGGGGAGCTGTTTTTT
CDR3aa: CASSFLGAATTGELFF

d_gene: TRBD1
j_gene: TRBJ2-5
v_gene: TRBV29-1
CDR3nt: TGCAGCGTTAGGACAGGGGGCCAAGAGACCCAGTACTTC
CDR3aa: CSVRTGGQETQYF

d_gene: -
j_gene: TRBJ2-1
v_gene: TRBV2
CDR3nt: TGTGCCAGCTCTCTACGGACTTATGACAATGAGCAGTTCTTC
CDR3aa: CASSLRTYDNEQFF

d_gene: -
j_gene: TRBJ1-1
v_gene: TRBV7-9
CDR3nt: TGTGCCAGCACCGTAGCAGCTTCAAACACTGAAGCTTTCTTT
CDR3aa: CASTVAASNTEAFF

d_gene: -
j_gene: TRBJ2-7
v_gene: TRBV9
CDR3nt: TGTGCCAGCAGCGTTGGGTGGGGGGCCTACGAGCAGTACTTC
CDR3aa: CASSVGWGAYEQYF

d_gene: -
j_gene: TRBJ2-7
v_gene: TRBV19
CDR3nt: TGTGCCAGTAGTATCGGGGGAGGCGTACGCTCCTACGAGCAGTACTTC
CDR3aa: CASSIGGGVRSYEQYF

d_gene: -
j_gene: TRBJ1-1
v_gene: TRBV29-1
CDR3nt: TGCAGCGTTTGGAGTCAGGGAATGAACACTGAAGCTTTCTTT
CDR3aa: CSVWSQGMNTEAFF

d_gene: -
j_gene: TRBJ2-7
v_gene: TRBV12-5
CDR3nt: TGTGCTAGTGGTTTGGGCCGACAAGCGCAGTACTTC
CDR3aa: CASGLGRQAQYF

d_gene: TRBD1
j_gene: TRBJ1-1
v_gene: TRBV18
CDR3nt: TGTGCCAGCTCATCGGGACAGGGGGCGGACACTGAAGCTTTCTTT
CDR3aa: CASSSGQGADTEAFF

d_gene: TRBD1
j_gene: TRBJ1-2
v_gene: TRBV18
CDR3nt: TGTGCCAGCTCGACAGGGTCTGTGAACTATGGCTACACCTTC
CDR3aa: CASSTGSVNYGYTF